The T cell receptor (beta chain) described here comes from a study of T cells after yellow fever vaccination. Notes on the study in general: The secondary response was weaker, and its peak arrived faster, on day 5 versus 15.

V dropped 6 bases and J dropped 5; count of bases not matched to a gene: 12. CDR1 SQVTM and CDR2 ANQGSEA come from the germline V gene. This CDR3 is built from 16 residues. Using its own MiXCR run on the 5' RACE reads, TCRdb lists one record per CDR3 protein. Of 170,000 or so distinct CDR3 sequences listed, approximately 9.7% were seen once; the top ten hold around 35%. This clonotype was counted a few times. What it binds is unknown. This TCR was sampled from a man younger than 35 who received the YFV17D yellow fever vaccine. This chain joins TRBV29-1 and TRBJ2-1, with 11 bases aligning to TRBD2. The starting material was CD8+ T cells sorted from PBMCs, obtained 45 days after the yellow fever booster vaccination. CDR3 protein: CSVTPLLAGEDNEQFF. The CDR3 DNA reads TGCAGCGTCACTCCCTTACTAGCGGGGGAGGACAATGAGCAGTTCTTC.